This TCR beta chain was profiled in a study of regulatory T cells in long-lasting Graves disease (dated by TCRdb to 2020 to 2023). Regarding the complete study: Newly diagnosed Graves' disease patients had taken antithyroid drugs for less than 3 months. This study used TCR sequencing and RNA sequencing of peripheral blood to compare persistent Graves' disease patients against newly diagnosed Graves' disease patients. The study was conducted in China and was registered as a clinical trial. A total of about 33 samples were covered by TCR sequencing, comprising 13 persistent and about 20 newly diagnosed Graves' disease patients. Study-wide findings and limitations: The authors noted that the small sample size was a limitation that may lower accuracy. Compared with newly diagnosed patients, patients with persistent Graves' disease had lower TCR Shannon entropy and fewer highly expanded clones, which suggests clonal expansion. Sequencing and analysis were restricted to the TCR beta chain. A larger number of public clonotypes was shared among persistent patients (fewer than 3,000) than among newly diagnosed patients (around 890). The study examined only peripheral blood because the primary lesion, thyroid tissue, could not be accessed. TRBV28, TRBJ1-2 and TRBJ2-5 were preferentially used in persistent disease, while TRBV20-1 and TRBJ2-1 were favored in newly diagnosed disease.

This clonotype was recorded many times. Its antigen remains undetermined. No base-level quality is on record; no much larger clone is a single base apart. The receptor library was made with multiplex PCR. For sequencing, an Illumina HiSeq 4000 was employed. To build TCR beta libraries, CDR3 regions were amplified by Arm-PCR using iRepertoire HTBI primers. Gel purification was performed on PCR products prior to sequencing. Turning to the authors' computational methods: Across samples, 60 to 70 TRBV and 14 TRBJ segments were identified and used for gene usage analysis of CDR3 amino acid clonotypes. Filtered high-quality paired reads were merged into contigs using COPE and FqMerger. BLAST was used to align contigs to IMGT TRBV, TRBD and TRBJ reference genes, and CDR3 was defined according to IMGT. Clonotypes above 0.1% frequency were classified as highly expanded clones. Shannon entropy was used to measure repertoire diversity, and the Gini coefficient was used to measure V-J evenness. A clonotype found in more than one individual was treated as public. TCRdb handled the public reads itself, with Q25 trimming in fastp and clone calling in MiXCR, and kept productive beta chains. CDR3 protein duplicates are merged, each entry listing the most common genes and DNA. These V and J calls derive from TCRdb rather than the authors' analysis. The sample contains about 560,000 distinct CDR3 sequences, about 16% of them found a single time. The ten largest clones represent about 12% of the sample.

Based on the germline V gene (reference sequence), the CDR1 and CDR2 sequences are DFQATT and SNEGSKA. The CDR3, from cysteine to phenylalanine, totals 13 residues. Only the CDR3 region is kept as DNA, spanning 39 bases read in frame from base 1. The junction shows trimming of 5 bases on V and 0 bases on J, plus 10 bases between the germline ends. The time point label, read with the paper, signifies: newly diagnosed GD, antithyroid drugs for less than 3 months. RNA was extracted from PBMCs in TRIzol for both TCR sequencing and RNA sequencing. The diagnosis of Graves' disease followed American Thyroid Association guidelines. Patients were recruited from an endocrinology department in Xi'an, China. Each patient gave 9 to 10 milliliters of peripheral blood, collected in an EDTA anticoagulant tube. Ficoll Paque Plus density gradient separation was used to isolate PBMCs, and no further T cell sorting was done. An Agilent 2100 Bioanalyzer and agarose gel were used to check RNA quality, while a NanoDrop 2000 measured RNA concentration.

These same data were also listed under a study on T cells in Graves' hyperthyroidism and ophthalmopathy. Reported in the second study: Stable Graves' hyperthyroidism was defined as the absence of progression to ophthalmopathy over 18 months of follow-up. Hyperthyroidism patients were aged 18 to 65 years and newly diagnosed, with disease duration of less than 2 months. The study excluded patients with uncontrolled infections, other autoimmune diseases, pregnancy or lactation. Diagnoses were established on the basis of clinical symptoms, serum thyroxine and TRAb, thyroid ultrasound, and orbital computed tomography. For the first round of RT-PCR on the TCR CDR3, the HTBI primer set was used together with the Qiagen OneStep RT-PCR kit. Blood samples also contained most of the expanded thyroid clonotypes (frequency above 0.001), which suggests that blood repertoires may reflect thyroid immune responses. Ophthalmopathy was separated from stable hyperthyroidism by a 13 V-J signature model, with approximately 86% sensitivity and about 81% specificity obtained in cross-validation and 80%/75% obtained in testing. In validation, the model predicted progression to ophthalmopathy with over 65% sensitivity and 72% to 85% specificity, a median of about 6.7 months before onset. To identify TCR V-J signatures that set the groups apart, the researchers used a discovery cohort of 95 to 100 patients, made up of around 40 with Graves' ophthalmopathy and about 60 with stable Graves' hyperthyroidism. Prospective prediction of ophthalmopathy was tested in an independent validation cohort consisting of 18 hyperthyroidism patients and some 17 patients who later progressed to ophthalmopathy. For training and testing, the 100 or so patients in the discovery cohort were randomly divided in a 7:3 ratio. Thyroid tissue and blood T-cell repertoires from over 5 Graves' hyperthyroidism patients were also compared in the study. Once sampling was done, hyperthyroidism patients were given methimazole at a starting dose of 30 mg daily, whereas ophthalmopathy patients were given high-dose intravenous methylprednisolone. A second multiplex PCR round built the libraries, followed by size selection and purification. The libraries were sequenced on an Illumina HiSeq2000 using paired-end 100 bp reads. SOAPnuke was used to process the raw data, removing reads that contained adapters or uncalled bases, had a mean Phred below 15, or lacked an exact match to the constant primer or identifier. COPE v1.2.5 was used to merge the high-quality paired reads, and each unique nucleotide sequence was defined as a clonotype. Clonotypes were aligned to IMGT TRBV, TRBD and TRBJ reference segments using MiTCR v1.1. Only V-J combinations with frequency above 0.0001, covering 99.2% of repertoires, were analysed. A TCS score was defined as the ratio of F50 (clonal expansion) to E x V (chaos), with BLOSUM62-based TCRdist applied between CDR3 peptides within each V-J. Welch's t-statistics and random forest reduced just over 500 V-J features to 13, which were used in a naive Bayes classifier (R e1071). No statistical method was used to set the sample size in advance, and investigators knew the group allocation. The paper reports TCR Vbeta CDR3 sequencing of more than 120 peripheral blood samples: 43 ophthalmopathy, fewer than 80 hyperthyroidism and some 17 progressor patients.

The V and J genes are TRBV20-1 and TRBJ1-1, with no confidently assigned D gene. This TCR derives from a young man with Graves disease. Donor details come from another sample of the same person, matched by shared clones. The sequenced sample was peripheral blood mononuclear cells (PBMCs), obtained at new diagnosis, from a patient treated with antithyroid drugs. At the DNA level, the sequence is TGCAGTGCTCCCCCAAACTTGAACACTGAAGCTTTCTTT. It is translated as CSAPPNLNTEAFF.